This T cell receptor (beta chain) was profiled in a study of vaccination and CD4 T cells after COVID-19. The wider study: Investigators took post-vaccine samples a median approximately 72 days after dose two, within a range of 14 to 241. Study findings and constraints: Spike mono-reactivity held for 304 of 307 vaccine-specific clones in convalescent patients. Counts of SARS-CoV-2-reactive clonotypes had a median that went from approximately 21 to 40, a nonsignificant change. This study had few convalescent patients and no early post-infection samples.

Trimming removed 4 bases at V and 0 bases at J, with 5 bases between. There are 13 residues in the CDR3. The germline V gene has CDR1 SGHTA and CDR2 FQGNSA. With regard to this clonotype: No antigen is known for it.

MiXCR, run by TCRdb on the PCR reads, gives a single entry per CDR3 protein. The sample yields 25,000 to 30,000 distinct CDR3 sequences, under 60% seen once. Time point meaning: late sampling 161 to 241 days after vaccination in a few convalescent patients. This sequence originates from a human donor who had recovered from COVID-19. V gene TRBV7-2 combines with J gene TRBJ2-3, with D maybe TRBD2 (5 bases). The sample consisted of CD4+ T cells from blood, taken about 7 months after SARS-CoV-2 vaccination. CDR3 bases: TGTGCCAGCAGCTGGACTAGCACAGATACGCAGTATTTT. Residues: CASSWTSTDTQYF.